The clone carrying this T cell receptor beta chain was detected only a few times. The record originates from a study of T cells in Graves' hyperthyroidism and ophthalmopathy. Amplification yielded TCR beta CDR3 regions, with RNA transcripts as the source. During a first-round RT-PCR of the TCR CDR3, the HTBI primer set was used. TCRdb reanalysed the multiplex PCR reads using MiXCR and keeps one entry per CDR3 protein. The data show 400,000 to 500,000 distinct CDR3 sequences, with roughly an eighth seen just once and 5% to 6% held by the top ten. Exclusion followed for patients with uncontrolled infection, other autoimmune disease, pregnancy or lactation. The sequenced sample consisted of blood. The clonotype was recovered from a woman aged 18 to 35 with Graves' hyperthyroidism.

CDR3 region: CASSPDPESNDEQFF. The DNA of the CDR3 is TGTGCCAGCAGCCCTGACCCAGAAAGTAATGATGAGCAGTTCTTC. V is TRBV11-3 and J is TRBJ2-1; no definite D call. The V end was cut by 5 bases, the J end by 8 bases, with 19 bases between. The CDR3 has 15 amino acids. Germline V gives CDR1 SGHNT, CDR2 YENEEA.